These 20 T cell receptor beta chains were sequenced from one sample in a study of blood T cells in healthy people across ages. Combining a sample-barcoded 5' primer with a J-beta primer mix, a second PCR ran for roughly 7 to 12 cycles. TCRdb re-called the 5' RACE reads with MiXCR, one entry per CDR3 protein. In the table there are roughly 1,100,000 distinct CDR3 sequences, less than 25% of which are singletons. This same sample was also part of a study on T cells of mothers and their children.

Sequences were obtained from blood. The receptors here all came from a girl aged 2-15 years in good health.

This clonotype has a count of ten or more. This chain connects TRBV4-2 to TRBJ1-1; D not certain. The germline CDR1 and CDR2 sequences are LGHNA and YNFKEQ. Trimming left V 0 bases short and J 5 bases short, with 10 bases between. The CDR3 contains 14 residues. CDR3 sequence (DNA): TGTGCCAGCAGCCAAGACTCCGGATTTACTGAAGCTTTCTTT. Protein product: CASSQDSGFTEAFF.

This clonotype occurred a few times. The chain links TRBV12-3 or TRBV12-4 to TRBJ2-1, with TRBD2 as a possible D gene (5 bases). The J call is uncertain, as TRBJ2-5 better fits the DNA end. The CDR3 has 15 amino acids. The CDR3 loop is CASSLPGIGQETQYF. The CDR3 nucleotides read TGTGCCAGCAGTTTGCCGGGGATCGGCCAAGAGACCCAGTACTTC.

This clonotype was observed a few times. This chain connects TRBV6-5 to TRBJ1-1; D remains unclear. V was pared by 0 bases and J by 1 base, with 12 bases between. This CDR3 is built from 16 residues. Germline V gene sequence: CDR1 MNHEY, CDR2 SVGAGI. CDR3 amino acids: CASSYSPAGQNTEAFF. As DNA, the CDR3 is TGTGCCAGCAGTTACTCCCCCGCAGGCCAGAACACTGAAGCTTTCTTT.

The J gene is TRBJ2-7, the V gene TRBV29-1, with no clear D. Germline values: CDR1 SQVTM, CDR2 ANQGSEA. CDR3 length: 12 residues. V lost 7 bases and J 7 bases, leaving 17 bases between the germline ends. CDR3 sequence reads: CSALGQEREQYF. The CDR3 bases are TGCAGCGCTTTAGGTCAGGAGAGGGAGCAGTACTTC.

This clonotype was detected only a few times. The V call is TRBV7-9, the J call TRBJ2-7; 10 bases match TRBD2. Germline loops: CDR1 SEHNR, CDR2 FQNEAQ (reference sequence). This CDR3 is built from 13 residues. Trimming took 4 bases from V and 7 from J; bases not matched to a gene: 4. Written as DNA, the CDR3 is TGTGCCAGCAGCTCCGGACTAGCGGAGGAGCAGTACTTC. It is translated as CASSSGLAEEQYF.

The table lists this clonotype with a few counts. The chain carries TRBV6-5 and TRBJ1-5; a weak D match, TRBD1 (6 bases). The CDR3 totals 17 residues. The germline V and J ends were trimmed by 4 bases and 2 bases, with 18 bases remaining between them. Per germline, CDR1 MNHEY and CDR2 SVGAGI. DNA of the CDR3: TGTGCCAGCAGTTTTCAGGGGCCCCTGGTTGGCAATCAGCCCCAGCATTTT. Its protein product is CASSFQGPLVGNQPQHF.

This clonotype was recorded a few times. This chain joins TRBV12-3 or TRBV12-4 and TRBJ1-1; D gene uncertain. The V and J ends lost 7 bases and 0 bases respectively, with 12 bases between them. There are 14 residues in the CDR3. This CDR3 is CASTPEQLNTEAFF. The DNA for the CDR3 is TGTGCCAGCACCCCGGAACAGTTGAACACTGAAGCTTTCTTT.

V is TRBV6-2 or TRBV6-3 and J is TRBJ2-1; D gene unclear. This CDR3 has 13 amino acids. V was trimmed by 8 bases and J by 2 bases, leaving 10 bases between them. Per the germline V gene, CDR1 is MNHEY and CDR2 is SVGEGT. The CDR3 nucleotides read TGTGCCAGCGGGTGGGCCCCCTACAATGAGCAGTTCTTC. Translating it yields CASGWAPYNEQFF.

The CDR3 region has the DNA TGCGCCAGCAGCCAACCGGGGACCTCCTACGAGCAGTACTTC. Translation: CASSQPGTSYEQYF. The chain uses TRBV4-1 and TRBJ2-7, with D possibly being TRBD1 or TRBD2 (5 bases each). Trimming removed 2 bases at V and 0 bases at J, with 8 bases between. Germline V gene data show CDR1 as MGHRA and CDR2 as YSYEKL. The CDR3 spans 14 residues.

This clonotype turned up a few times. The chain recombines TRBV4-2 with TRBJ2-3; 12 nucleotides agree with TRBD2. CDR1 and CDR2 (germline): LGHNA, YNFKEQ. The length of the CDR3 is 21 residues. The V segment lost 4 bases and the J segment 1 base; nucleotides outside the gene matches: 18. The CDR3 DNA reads TGTGCCAGCAGCCCCGGATGGGCTAGCGGGGGGGCCGGGCGTGGCACAGATACGCAGTATTTT. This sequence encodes CASSPGWASGGAGRGTDTQYF.

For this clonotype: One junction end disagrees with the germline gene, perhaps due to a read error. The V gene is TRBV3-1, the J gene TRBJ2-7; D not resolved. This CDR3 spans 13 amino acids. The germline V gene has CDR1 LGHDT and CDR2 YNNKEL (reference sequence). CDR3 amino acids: CVSSQPSGYEQYF. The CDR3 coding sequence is TGTGTCAGCAGCCAACCGTCCGGGTACGAGCAGTACTTC.

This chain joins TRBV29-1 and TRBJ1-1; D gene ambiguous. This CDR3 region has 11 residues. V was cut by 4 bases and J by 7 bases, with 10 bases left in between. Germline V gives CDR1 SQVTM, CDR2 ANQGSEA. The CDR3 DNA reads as TGCAGCGTTGCCGTGGGATTTGAAGCTTTCTTT. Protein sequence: CSVAVGFEAFF. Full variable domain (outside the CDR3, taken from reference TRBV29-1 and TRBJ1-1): SAVISQKPSRDICQRGTSLTIQCQVDSQVTMMFWYRQQPGQSLTLIATANQGSEATYESGFVIDKFPISRPNLTFSTLTVSNMSPEDSSIYLCSVAVGFEAFFGQGTRLTVV.

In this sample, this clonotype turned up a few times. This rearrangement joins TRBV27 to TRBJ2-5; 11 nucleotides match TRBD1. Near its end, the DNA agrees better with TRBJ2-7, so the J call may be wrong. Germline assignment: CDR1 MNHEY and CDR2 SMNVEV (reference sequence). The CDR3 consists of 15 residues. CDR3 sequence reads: CASRNVGQGASEQYF. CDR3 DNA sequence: TGTGCCAGCAGAAACGTAGGACAGGGGGCAAGCGAGCAGTACTTC.

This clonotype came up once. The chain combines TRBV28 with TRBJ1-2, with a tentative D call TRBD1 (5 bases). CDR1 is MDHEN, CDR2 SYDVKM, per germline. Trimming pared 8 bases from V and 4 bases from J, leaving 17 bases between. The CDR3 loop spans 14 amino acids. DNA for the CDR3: TGTGCCAGCGCCCCCGGGGCAGGGACCTATGGCTACACCTTC. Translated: CASAPGAGTYGYTF.

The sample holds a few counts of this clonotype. The CDR3 coding sequence is TGCAGTGCTAGAGATCTTCGGTCTGGCTTGAGCTGGAATCAGCCCCAGCATTTT. It specifies CSARDLRSGLSWNQPQHF. V gene TRBV20-1 combines with J gene TRBJ1-5; no clear D. Trimming pared 0 bases from V and 4 bases from J, leaving 22 bases between. The V gene's germline CDR1 is DFQATT and CDR2 SNEGSKA (reference sequence). The CDR3 has 18 amino acids.

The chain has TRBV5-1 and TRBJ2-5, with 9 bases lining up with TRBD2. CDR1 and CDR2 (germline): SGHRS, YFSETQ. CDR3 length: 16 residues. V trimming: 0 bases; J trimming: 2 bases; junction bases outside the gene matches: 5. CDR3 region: CASSLDPSGEQETQYF. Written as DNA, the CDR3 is TGCGCCAGCAGCTTGGATCCTAGCGGGGAACAAGAGACCCAGTACTTC. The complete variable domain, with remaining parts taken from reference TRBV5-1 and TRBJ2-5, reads KAGVTQTPRYLIKTRGQQVTLSCSPISGHRSVSWYQQTPGQGLQFLFEYFSETQRNKGNFPGRFSGRQFSNSRSEMNVSTLELGDSALYLCASSLDPSGEQETQYFGPGTRLLVL.

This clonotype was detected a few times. The CDR3 region has the DNA TGTGCCAGCAGCCGAATCCCCCTAGCGGGAGTAAAAGACGAGCAGTTCTTC. Translated, it gives CASSRIPLAGVKDEQFF. The chain carries TRBV7-8 and TRBJ2-1; 10 positions agree with TRBD2. Trimming took 5 bases from V and 10 from J; bases not matched to a gene: 17. This CDR3 has 17 amino acids. Germline V gives CDR1 SGHVS, CDR2 FQNEAQ.

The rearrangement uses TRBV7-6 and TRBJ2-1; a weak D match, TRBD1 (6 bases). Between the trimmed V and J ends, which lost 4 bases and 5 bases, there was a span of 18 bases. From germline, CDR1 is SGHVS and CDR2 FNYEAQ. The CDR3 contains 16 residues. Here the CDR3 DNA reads TGTGCCAGCAGCTGGAATGTAGGGGGAACAAACAATGAGCAGTTCTTC. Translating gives CASSWNVGGTNNEQFF.

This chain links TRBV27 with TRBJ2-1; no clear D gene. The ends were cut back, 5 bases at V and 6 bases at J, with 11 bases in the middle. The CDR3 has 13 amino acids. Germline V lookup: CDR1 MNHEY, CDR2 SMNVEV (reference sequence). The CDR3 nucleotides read TGTGCCAGCAGTGCGGCCGTCCCCAATGAGCAGTTCTTC. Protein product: CASSAAVPNEQFF.

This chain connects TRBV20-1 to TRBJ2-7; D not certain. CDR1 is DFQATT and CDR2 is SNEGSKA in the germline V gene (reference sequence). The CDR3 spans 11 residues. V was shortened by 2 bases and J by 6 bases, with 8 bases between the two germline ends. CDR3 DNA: TGCAGTGCTAGAAACTCGCGCGAGCAGTACTTC. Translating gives CSARNSREQYF.